A single sample gave rise to the 22 T cell receptor beta chains below, sequenced in a study of T cell responses to AZD1222 COVID-19 vaccine. Produced via immunoSEQ multiplex PCR; TCRdb's table is partial and in-frame only. Of 53,000 or so clones in the sample, around 84% are singletons; the top ten hold over 25%. Specimen: peripheral blood, collected on day 0 of AZD1222 vaccination. The receptors originated from an adult in good health.

The chain links TRBV19 to TRBJ1-3; D uncertain. The CDR3 is 13 amino acids. V gave up 7 bases and J gave up 2 bases, with 9 bases separating them. CDR1 and CDR2 from the germline V gene are LNHDA and SQIVND (reference sequence). The CDR3 region is CASKEGAGNTIYF. The CDR3 DNA follows: TGTGCCAGTAAGGAGGGAGCTGGAAACACCATATATTTT.

On this clone itself: Other DNA sequences from this sample encode an identical CDR3 as well. The chain employs TRBV7-2 and TRBJ2-2, with 7 bases fitting TRBD2. The CDR3 contains 14 residues. From germline, CDR1 is SGHTA and CDR2 FQGNSA. The V gene end was trimmed by 5 bases and the J gene end by 5 bases; junction bases not matched to a gene: 5. The CDR3 loop is CASSPGTNTGELFF. The CDR3 DNA sequence: TGTGCCAGCAGCCCCGGGACTAATACCGGGGAGCTGTTTTTT.

CDR3 bases: TGTGCCAGCAGCGCGAGCGGGAGCCGCCACGAGCAGTACTTC. It translates to CASSASGSRHEQYF. This chain joins TRBV11-1 and TRBJ2-7; 8 bases match TRBD2. The V and J ends lost 5 bases and 5 bases, in that order; junction bases with no gene match: 8. CDR3 size: 14 residues. Germline CDR1 SGHAT, CDR2 FQDESV (reference sequence).

The chain joins TRBV5-1 to TRBJ1-4; tentatively, D is TRBD1 (5 bases). Trimming removed 0 bases from V and 3 bases from J, with 18 bases in between. This CDR3 comprises 18 residues. The germline gives CDR1 SGHRS, CDR2 YFSETQ. The CDR3 nucleotides read TGCGCCAGCAGCTTGGCCCCGGCCAGAGGGGCGGCTAATGAAAAACTGTTTTTT. This sequence encodes CASSLAPARGAANEKLFF.

The chain links TRBV6-1 to TRBJ2-7; D not certain. V shed 1 base and J shed 8 bases, with 18 bases lying between them. CDR3 length: 15 amino acids. Germline V CDR1 and CDR2: MNHNS, SASEGT. CDR3 amino acids: CASSEVWGNDLKQYF. The CDR3 region has the DNA TGTGCCAGCAGTGAAGTATGGGGTAACGACCTCAAGCAGTACTTC.

This rearrangement joins TRBV9 to TRBJ2-2, with 9 nucleotides matching TRBD2. V was pared by 5 bases and J by 1 base, with 6 bases of the junction left unmatched. The CDR3 spans 16 residues. Germline lookup yields CDR1 SGDLS and CDR2 YYNGEE. CDR3 amino acids: CASSALAGMNTGELFF. The CDR3 bases are TGTGCCAGCAGTGCTCTAGCGGGAATGAACACCGGGGAGCTGTTTTTT.

The gene calls are TRBV9 and TRBJ2-2; 10 positions agree with TRBD1. The ends lost 9 bases at V and 3 bases at J; junction bases unmatched: 5. Germline CDR1 and CDR2: SGDLS and YYNGEE. The CDR3 is 14 amino acids. The CDR3, as DNA: TGTGCCACCAGGGGGACAGGGGACACCGGGGAGCTGTTTTTT. This sequence encodes CATRGTGDTGELFF.

The V and J genes are TRBV2 and TRBJ2-1, with D possibly TRBD2 on 6 matching bases. Germline CDR1 is SNHLY and CDR2 is FYNNEI. Between the trimmed V and J ends, which lost 3 bases and 0 bases, there was a span of 12 bases. The CDR3 consists of 16 residues. The CDR3 nucleotides are TGTGCCAGCAGTGATAGCGGCGCCAACTCCTACAATGAGCAGTTCTTC. Translated: CASSDSGANSYNEQFF.

The CDR3 loop reads CASSGQEDTEAFF. CDR3 bases: TGTGCCAGCTCAGGACAGGAAGACACTGAAGCTTTCTTT. The gene calls are TRBV18 and TRBJ1-1; 7 bases are shared with TRBD1. V trimming: 5 bases; J trimming: 3 bases; junction bases outside the gene matches: 3. Germline assignment: CDR1 KGHSH and CDR2 LQKENI. The CDR3 spans 13 residues.

The chain combines TRBV18 with TRBJ2-2, with D unclear. This CDR3 comprises 15 residues. V was clipped by 3 bases and J by 6 bases, with 14 bases between them. Looked up from germline, CDR1 is KGHSH and CDR2 is LQKENI. CDR3 nucleotide sequence: TGTGCCAGCTCACCGGGCTTTGACCCGTCCGGGGAGCTGTTTTTT. The encoded protein is CASSPGFDPSGELFF.

This chain joins TRBV27 and TRBJ1-2; 12 nucleotides align to TRBD1. V lost 3 bases, J lost 10 bases, and 6 bases stayed unmatched. In germline, CDR1 is MNHEY, CDR2 SMNVEV (reference sequence). The CDR3 contains 14 residues. The DNA of the CDR3 is TGTGCCAGCAGTTTCGAGGGACAGGGGGCCCACTACACCTTC. Translating it yields CASSFEGQGAHYTF.

The CDR3 loop is CASIGTPGPNEQFF. The CDR3 DNA follows: TGTGCCAGCATTGGGACTCCCGGTCCCAATGAGCAGTTCTTC. The chain uses TRBV2 and TRBJ2-1; D may be TRBD2 (6 bases). Germline assignment: CDR1 SNHLY and CDR2 FYNNEI. The CDR3 is 14 amino acids. The V end lost 7 bases, the J end lost 6 bases, and 16 bases lay between the germline ends.

The gene calls are TRBV4-2 and TRBJ2-2, with D perhaps TRBD2 (6 bases). Germline CDR1 and CDR2: LGHNA and YNFKEQ. Trimming cost V 0 bases and J 3 bases, with 11 bases left between them. The CDR3 extends over 16 amino acids. The CDR3 loop is CASSQDRDSDTGELFF. The CDR3 DNA sequence: TGTGCCAGCAGCCAAGACCGGGACTCGGACACCGGGGAGCTGTTTTTT.

This chain connects TRBV5-4 to TRBJ2-7; 7 bases are a match to TRBD1. The CDR3 covers 16 residues. The ends lost 4 bases at V and 1 base at J; junction bases unmatched: 11. The germline CDR1 and CDR2 sequences are SGHNT and YYREEE (reference sequence). The CDR3 sequence: CASSPRGGQVSYEQYF. CDR3 bases: TGTGCCAGCAGCCCGCGAGGAGGACAGGTTTCCTACGAGCAGTACTTC.

In this sample, this clone turned up once. The chain couples TRBV4-2 to TRBJ1-5; TRBD1 matches 7 bases. The CDR3 is made up of 18 amino acids. CDR1 and CDR2 (germline): LGHNA, YNFKEQ. Germline trimming cut 4 bases from V and 2 bases from J; bases unmatched to any gene: 14. CDR3 nucleotides: TGTGCCAGCAGCCCCCGACAGGGAGGGGGCGAAGGCAATCAGCCCCAGCATTTT. Its translation is CASSPRQGGGEGNQPQHF.

J is TRBJ1-1 and V is TRBV5-1; perhaps TRBD1 as D (6 bases). CDR1 and CDR2 from the germline V gene are SGHRS and YFSETQ. Between the trimmed V and J ends, which lost 5 bases and 0 bases, there was a span of 8 bases. The CDR3 runs to 13 residues. In nucleotides, the CDR3 is TGCGCCAGCAGACGGGACATGAACACTGAAGCTTTCTTT. This encodes CASRRDMNTEAFF.

The chain couples TRBV12-3 or TRBV12-4 to TRBJ1-2; D is perhaps TRBD1 (5 bases). The CDR3 extends over 13 amino acids. With 3 bases removed from V and 5 bases from J, the gap between germline ends came to 10 bases. In DNA, the CDR3 is TGTGCCAGCAGTTTCGGGACTGCTTATGGCTACACCTTC. Residues: CASSFGTAYGYTF.

A few counts support this clone. CDR3 DNA: TGCGCCAGCAGCCCGGACAGGGCTTCTGAAAAACTGTTTTTT. Translation: CASSPDRASEKLFF. The J gene is TRBJ1-4, the V gene TRBV4-3, with 8 bases fitting TRBD1. Germline V CDR1 and CDR2: LGHNA, YSLEER. This CDR3 contains 14 residues. V lost 4 bases and J lost 7; bases outside the gene matches: 5.

This chain uses TRBV6-5 with TRBJ1-2; TRBD1 matches at 7 bases. Germline V gene lookup returns CDR1 MNHEY and CDR2 SVGAGI. V shed 6 bases and J 4 bases; nucleotides not matched to a gene: 5. The CDR3 is 13 amino acids. The CDR3 protein is CASRATGFYGYTF. DNA of the CDR3: TGTGCCAGCAGGGCGACAGGGTTCTATGGCTACACCTTC.

This clone was recorded only once. The chain joins TRBV5-5 to TRBJ1-1, with unresolved D. This CDR3 comprises 14 residues. Per germline, CDR1 SGHKS and CDR2 YYEKEE (reference sequence). The V and J ends lost 4 bases and 1 base respectively, with 11 bases between them. The CDR3 DNA reads as TGTGCCAGCAGCAAGCAAAAAACGAACACTGAAGCTTTCTTT. It specifies CASSKQKTNTEAFF. The whole variable domain, filled in from reference TRBV5-5 and TRBJ1-1, reads DAGVTQSPTHLIKTRGQQVTLRCSPISGHKSVSWYQQVLGQGPQFIFQYYEKEERGRGNFPDRFSARQFPNYSSELNVNALLLGDSALYLCASSKQKTNTEAFFGQGTRLTVV.

Comment on this clone: Other nucleotide sequences from this sample produce the same CDR3. V gene TRBV7-2 combines with J gene TRBJ1-5; no clear D gene. The germline gives CDR1 SGHTA, CDR2 FQGNSA. Trimming pared 1 base from V and 1 base from J, leaving 2 bases between. The CDR3 runs 13 residues. CDR3 loop: CASSLDSNQPQHF. Here the CDR3 DNA reads TGTGCCAGCAGCTTAGACAGCAATCAGCCCCAGCATTTT.

The chain has TRBV7-9 and TRBJ1-2, with 12 bases fitting TRBD1. This CDR3 region has 16 residues. The trim removed 5 bases at V and 4 bases at J, leaving 8 bases unmatched. CDR1 is SEHNR, CDR2 FQNEAQ, per germline (reference sequence). In nucleotides, the CDR3 is TGTGCCAGCAGCCGGGGACAGGGGGCGATTACCTATGGCTACACCTTC. Translating gives CASSRGQGAITYGYTF. The full variable domain, with the rest looked up from reference TRBV7-9 and TRBJ1-2, is DTGVSQNPRHKITKRGQNVTFRCDPISEHNRLYWYRQTLGQGPEFLTYFQNEAQLEKSRLLSDRFSAERPKGSFSTLEIQRTEQGDSAMYLCASSRGQGAITYGYTFGSGTRLTVV.